This TCR beta chain was recovered during a study of CD8+CD57+ T cells in acquired aplastic anemia. Study at large: On average, sorted CD4+ and CD8+ cells gave 3.2 ug of DNA. Healthy donors yielded some 11 million CD4+ cell reads on average. Study results and caveats: Researchers report that fewer than 35 CD8+ CDR3 sequences appeared in both patients and controls. Significance was not reached for CD8+ Simpson's diversity between patients and controls.

The use of genomic DNA as template underpinned the TCR beta VDJ and CDR3 profiling. TCRdb called the reads again in MiXCR, with one record for every CDR3 protein. Of about 210,000 distinct CDR3 sequences listed, around 60% are singletons. There are many counts of this clonotype. Its cognate antigen is unknown. The CDR3 sequence is 16 residues long. Unmatched junction bases numbered 9, after V lost 4 bases and J lost 3 bases. CDR1 and CDR2 from the germline V gene are LNHDA and SQIVND (reference sequence). This chain uses TRBV19 with TRBJ2-3, with 8 bases fitting TRBD2. The clonotype was recovered from a human donor in good health. Material for sequencing was sorted CD4+, CD8+, or CD8+CD57+ T cells (not recorded which) from PBMCs. The CDR3 nucleotides are TGTGCCAGTAGTAGGACTAGCCCCTCTTGGACAGATACGCAGTATTTT. This encodes CASSRTSPSWTDTQYF.